Listed below are T cell receptor beta chains from one sample, sequenced in a study of T cell repertoires in cytomegalovirus infection. A single record per CDR3 protein comes from TCRdb applying MiXCR to the reads. The data hold 200,000 to 250,000 distinct CDR3 sequences, with roughly 34% observed a single time. Their target antigens are unknown. Source: CD8+ T cells from cultured PBMCs, taken from culture after CMV antigen stimulation. The receptor set was obtained from a human donor in good health (CMV status not recorded). Some clones in this sample may be carry-over from other donors' samples. The CDR3 runs from the conserved cysteine through the conserved F or W. D genes are given only for firm matches. Clone sizes are given selectively: once, few, many, or a class where the clone is expanded.

>-|TRBV2|-|TRBJ2-7
TGTGCCAGCTCAATTTTCGGGGACCGAGCTGAGACCTACGAGCAGTACTTC
CASSIFGDRAETYEQYF
>-|TRBV7-2|-|TRBJ1-3
TGTGCCAGCAGCCTAGGGGTGGCTGAAAGAAACACCATATATTTT
CASSLGVAERNTIYF
>TRBD2|TRBV7-6|-|TRBJ2-2
TGTGCCAGCAGCTCGATTAGCGGGGGAACCGGGGAGCTGTTTTTT
CASSSISGGTGELFF
>TRBD2|TRBV27|-|TRBJ2-1
TGTGCCAGCAGTCCAGCGGGAAACCCCTACAATGAGCAGTTCTTC
CASSPAGNPYNEQFF
>-|TRBV4-1|-|TRBJ2-5
TGCGCCAGCAGCCAAGATGTAAGCCAAGAGACCCAGTACTTC
CASSQDVSQETQYF
>TRBD2|TRBV5-5|few|TRBJ2-2
TGTGCCAGCAGCTTCGGGACTAGTACCGGGGAGCTGTTTTTT
CASSFGTSTGELFF
>TRBD2|TRBV7-2|many|TRBJ2-3
TGTGCCAGCAGCTTACGACCCGCGGGGGGTATAGATACGCAGTATTTT
CASSLRPAGGIDTQYF
>TRBD2|TRBV7-2|many|TRBJ2-3
TGTGCCAGCAGCCCGGGAGGGTTCAGGGCAGATACGCAGTATTTT
CASSPGGFRADTQYF
>-|TRBV27|-|TRBJ1-6
TGTGCCAGCAGTTTTCCTAATTCACCCCTCCACTTT
CASSFPNSPLHF
>-|TRBV7-3|-|TRBJ2-5
TGTGCCAGCAGCTTACTGGCAGGGGCAAAAGAGACCCAGTACTTC
CASSLLAGAKETQYF
>-|TRBV19|-|TRBJ1-5
TGTGCCAGTACCCCCGAGGGTTCCAATCAGCCCCAGCATTTT
CASTPEGSNQPQHF
>TRBD2|TRBV7-3|few|TRBJ2-1
TGTGCCAGCGCAGCTAGCGGGGACTCAAATGAGCAGTTCTTC
CASAASGDSNEQFF
>-|TRBV12-3/TRBV12-4|-|TRBJ2-2
TGTGCCAGCAGTGGGGCCCGGAGCGGCACCGGGGAGCTGTTTTTT
CASSGARSGTGELFF
>-|TRBV6-6|-|TRBJ2-1
TGTGCCAGCAGTTACTCGGAGGGTTTCAATGAGCAGTTCTTC
CASSYSEGFNEQFF
>-|TRBV27|-|TRBJ2-7
TGTGCCAGCAGTTTATCAGGGGATCACTCCTACGAGCAGTACTTC
CASSLSGDHSYEQYF
>-|TRBV3-1|once|TRBJ1-1
TGTGCCAGCAGCCAATCTTGGGACGGGAACACTGAAGCTTTCTTT
CASSQSWDGNTEAFF
>-|TRBV6-1|-|TRBJ2-1
TGTGCCAGTTATTACAATGAGCAGTTCTTC
CASYYNEQFF
>-|TRBV7-3|few|TRBJ2-1
TGTGCCAGCAGCTCCTTTGGGGAGGATGAGCAGTTCTTC
CASSSFGEDEQFF
>-|TRBV7-8|-|TRBJ2-1
TGTGCCAGCAGAAACCCGAGGGCTGAGCAGTTCTTC
CASRNPRAEQFF
>-|TRBV20-1|few|TRBJ2-7
TGCAGTGCTAGAGATAGGGGGAGGGGAGTCCTCTACGAGCAGTACTTC
CSARDRGRGVLYEQYF
>-|TRBV7-9|many|TRBJ1-3
TGTGCCAGCAGCTTAACGACAGGCGCTGGAAACACCATATATTTT
CASSLTTGAGNTIYF
>-|TRBV14|many|TRBJ1-1
TGTGCCAGCAGCCAAGGGCGATCTGGGAGGGGGGCTTTCTTT
CASSQGRSGRGAFF
>-|TRBV20-1|-|TRBJ2-1
TGCAGTGCTAGCGGGGACAATGAGCAGTTCTTC
CSASGDNEQFF